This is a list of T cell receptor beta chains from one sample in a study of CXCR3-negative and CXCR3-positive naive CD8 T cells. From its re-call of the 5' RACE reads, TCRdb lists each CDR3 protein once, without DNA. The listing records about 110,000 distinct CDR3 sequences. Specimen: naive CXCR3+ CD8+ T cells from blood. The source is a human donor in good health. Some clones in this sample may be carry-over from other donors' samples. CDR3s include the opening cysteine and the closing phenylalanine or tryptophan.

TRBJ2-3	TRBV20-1	CSAYDRHRSDTQYF
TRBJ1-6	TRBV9	CASSVEGGSSYNSPLHF
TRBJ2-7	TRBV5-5	CASSFRTGVAYEQYF
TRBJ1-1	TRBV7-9	CASSLVGRGRNTEAFF
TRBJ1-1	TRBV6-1	CASSFYRDTEAFF
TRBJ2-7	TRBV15	CATSRADSYEQYF
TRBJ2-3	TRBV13	CASSRPSTDTQYF
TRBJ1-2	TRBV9	CASSFGQTYGYTF
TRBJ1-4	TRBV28	CASSSLFTGTENEKLFF
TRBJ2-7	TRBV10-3	CAISESDIAYEQYF
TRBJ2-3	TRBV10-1	CASSPLVGADTQYF
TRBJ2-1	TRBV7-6	CASSLGGVTYNEQFF
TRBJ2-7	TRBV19	CASSSWAAVGHEQYF
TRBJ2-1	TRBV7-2	CASSLGFRGLAGGKGYNEQFF
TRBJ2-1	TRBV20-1	CSANRASSYNEQFF
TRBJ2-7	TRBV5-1	CASSLEWGLNEQYF
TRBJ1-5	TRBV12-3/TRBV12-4	CASSSREVTGQPQHF
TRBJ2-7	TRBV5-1	CASSRGQVSYEQYF
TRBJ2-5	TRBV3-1	CASSQDLNGRETQYF
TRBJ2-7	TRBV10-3	CAISESSVLSYEQYF
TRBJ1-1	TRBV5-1	CASSETSGDTEAFF
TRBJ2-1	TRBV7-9	CASSLAGAFNEQFF
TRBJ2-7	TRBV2	CASSDRTGEQYF
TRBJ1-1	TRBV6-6	CASIKDVREAFF
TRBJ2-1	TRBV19	CASNGPSGMNEQFF
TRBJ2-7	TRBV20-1	CSAPSTLLEQYF
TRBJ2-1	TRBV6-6	CASSYSLRDEQFF
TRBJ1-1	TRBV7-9	CASSAPQITEAFF
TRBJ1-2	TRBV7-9	CASSLVDPGIYGYTF
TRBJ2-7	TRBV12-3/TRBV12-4	CASSSDHSAYEQYF